This T cell receptor beta chain appears in the sequencing data of a study of naive and memory T cell subsets (TCRdb year 2017). About the full investigation: Sorted naive and memory T cell subsets from peripheral blood were analyzed in the study using a UMI-based, open-source pipeline for TCR alpha and beta sequencing. The functional CMV T cell responses agreed completely with IgG serology results. RNA was DNase-treated and reverse transcribed with TCR constant-region primers, mostly using SuperScript III. Beyond this particular receptor, the publication reports: RNA-based TCR counts may be affected by expression changes linked to T cell activation and differentiation. After error correction, only a single occurrence was seen for over 85% of naive TCR sequences, so much steeper abundance distributions were produced than in memory subsets. In both CD4 and CD8 cells, a rise in Gini index and a fall in Shannon and inverse Simpson diversity were observed from naive through CM, EM and EMRA. No ground truth was available to validate the repertoire findings for the naive and memory subsets. A clonotype was defined as a single alpha or beta chain sequence rather than as a paired alpha/beta receptor. The abundance of TCRs followed a power law with an exponent that differed between naive and memory subsets yet stayed consistent across the three individuals.

To prepare the library, UMI-ligation and nested PCR was applied. The beta constant-region primer consisted of an equimolar mixture of two oligonucleotides that together covered TRBC1 and TRBC2. The ligated cDNA went through four rounds of PCR with nested alpha and beta constant-region primers together with the SP2 primer. A single-stranded oligonucleotide carrying the SP2 primer and a 12-nucleotide UMI was ligated to the 3' end of the cDNA by T4 RNA ligase 1. The ligation reaction was incubated at 16°C for about 19-24 hours. PCR2 was typically run as a SYBR Green qPCR and stopped at a predetermined threshold to prevent over-amplification. Agencourt AMPure XP magnetic beads were used for all purifications after the first. Libraries were quantified by Qubit and checked on a TapeStation, where a main peak was expected near 650 bp. Pooled libraries were sequenced on an Illumina MiSeq with v2 2x251 paired-end kits, typically giving roughly 0.9-2.3 million reads per sample. Each sample's library went into the pool at roughly 4 nM, and about 5-7% PhiX was added to help with cluster recognition. As for how the authors treated the data: Using tag matching that tolerated one base-pair mismatch, Decombinator assigned V and J genes to FASTQ reads that had been processed by Demultiplexor. Collapsinator relied on UMIs to fix sequencing errors as well as frequency errors caused by PCR heterogeneity. CDR3Translator translated TCRs and extracted CDR3s from the conserved cysteine to the FGXG phenylalanine, flagging non-productive sequences. Repertoires were subsampled to equal numbers of UMI-defined TCRs before Gini, Shannon entropy and inverse Simpson indices were calculated. Clonotype abundance distributions were fitted to a power law by maximum likelihood within the linear range. Similar UMI counts, unique TCR numbers and clonal distributions were obtained with the pipeline and with MIGEC on one naive CD8 sample. The repertoires were searched for just under 7,500 CMV-associated CDR3 sequences that had been compiled from VDJdb and a published dataset. Clones were called with MiXCR by TCRdb after fastp trimmed the public reads at Q25, and only in-frame beta chains were retained. Rows are unified per CDR3 protein, each entry keeping the most common DNA and genes. The V and J calls come from TCRdb's annotation, not from the publication. This sample comprises 95,000 to 150,000 distinct CDR3 sequences, around 35% of them detected only once. The biggest ten clones account for more than 0.8% of the sample.

The table lists this clonotype with many counts. Its antigen target is currently unknown. No base quality information exists; no much larger clone differs at one position. Separate amplification of TCR alpha and beta chain libraries was performed from the second PCR step onward. To determine each donor's CMV status, fresh PBMCs were stimulated overnight with CMV viral lysate, and IFNgamma production from CD4+ T cells was then assessed. CD4 T cells were positively selected with Miltenyi beads, followed by positive selection of CD8 T cells from the CD4-negative fraction. After staining for CD3, CD4, CD8, CD45RA, CD27 and a live/dead dye, cells were sorted on a BD Aria II into four subsets based on CD45RA and CD27. Blood was obtained from a few healthy volunteers, and the blood from each volunteer was fractionated into CD4 and CD8 T cells and subsequently into four differentiation subsets. Around 120 ml of peripheral blood was collected from each donor, and PBMC were isolated by Ficoll-Paque PLUS density-gradient centrifugation. After sorting, cells were lysed in RLT buffer, RNA was extracted using a Qiagen RNeasy kit, and the extracted RNA was stored at -80 degrees C.

V loses 7 bases at its end and J loses 4 bases; junction bases beyond the gene matches: 11. There are 14 amino acids in the CDR3, from cysteine to phenylalanine inclusive. The CDR3 DNA has 42 bases and is translated from base 1. The germline V gene (reference sequence) sets CDR1 to DFQATT and CDR2 to SNEGSKA. The sequence joins TRBV20-1 to TRBJ2-3, with 7 bases aligning to TRBD2. The TCR was taken from a human donor in good health. The material sequenced was central memory CD4+ T cells from blood. The cell subset or site label for this specimen denotes: central memory, CD45RA- CD27+. The DNA sequence is given as TGCAGTGTTCCATCGGCGGGGGAAGCAGATACGCAGTATTTT. This gives the protein CSVPSAGEADTQYF.